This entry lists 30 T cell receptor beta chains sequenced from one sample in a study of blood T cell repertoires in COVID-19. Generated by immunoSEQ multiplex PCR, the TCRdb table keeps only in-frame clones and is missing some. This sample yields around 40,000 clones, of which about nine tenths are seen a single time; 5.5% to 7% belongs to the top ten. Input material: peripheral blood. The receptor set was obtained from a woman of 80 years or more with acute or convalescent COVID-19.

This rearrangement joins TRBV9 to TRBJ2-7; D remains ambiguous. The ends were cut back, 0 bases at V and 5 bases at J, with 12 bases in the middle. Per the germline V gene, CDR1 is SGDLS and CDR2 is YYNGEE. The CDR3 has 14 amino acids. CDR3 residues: CASSVEAWPHEQYF. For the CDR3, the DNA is TGTGCCAGCAGCGTAGAAGCGTGGCCCCACGAGCAGTACTTC.

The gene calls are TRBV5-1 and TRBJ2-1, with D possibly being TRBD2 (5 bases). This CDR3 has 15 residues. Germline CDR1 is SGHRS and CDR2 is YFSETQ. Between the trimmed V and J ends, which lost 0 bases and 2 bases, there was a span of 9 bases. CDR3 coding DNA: TGCGCCAGCAGCTTGGGAGCGGCGACCTACAATGAGCAGTTCTTC. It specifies CASSLGAATYNEQFF.

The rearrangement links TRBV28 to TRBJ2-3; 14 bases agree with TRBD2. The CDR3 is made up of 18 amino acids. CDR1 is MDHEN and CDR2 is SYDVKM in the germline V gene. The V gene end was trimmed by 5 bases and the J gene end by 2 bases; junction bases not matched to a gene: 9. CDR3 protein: CASSRLAGGRRDTDTQYF. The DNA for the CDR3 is TGTGCCAGCAGTCGACTAGCGGGGGGGCGGAGGGACACAGATACGCAGTATTTT.

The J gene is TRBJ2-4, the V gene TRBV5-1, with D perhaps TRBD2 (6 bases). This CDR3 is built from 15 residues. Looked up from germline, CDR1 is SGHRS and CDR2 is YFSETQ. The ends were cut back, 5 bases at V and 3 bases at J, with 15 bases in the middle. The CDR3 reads CASRGEDLGKNIQYF. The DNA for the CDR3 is TGCGCCAGCAGAGGGGAGGACCTCGGCAAAAACATTCAGTACTTC. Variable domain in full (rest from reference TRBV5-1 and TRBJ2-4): KAGVTQTPRYLIKTRGQQVTLSCSPISGHRSVSWYQQTPGQGLQFLFEYFSETQRNKGNFPGRFSGRQFSNSRSEMNVSTLELGDSALYLCASRGEDLGKNIQYFGAGTRLSVL.

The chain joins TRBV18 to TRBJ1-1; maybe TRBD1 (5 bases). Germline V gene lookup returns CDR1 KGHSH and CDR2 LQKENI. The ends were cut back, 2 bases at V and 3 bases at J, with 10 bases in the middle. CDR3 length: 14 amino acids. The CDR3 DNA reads TGTGCCAGCTCACCAACGGGGGGGGACACTGAAGCTTTCTTT. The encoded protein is CASSPTGGDTEAFF.

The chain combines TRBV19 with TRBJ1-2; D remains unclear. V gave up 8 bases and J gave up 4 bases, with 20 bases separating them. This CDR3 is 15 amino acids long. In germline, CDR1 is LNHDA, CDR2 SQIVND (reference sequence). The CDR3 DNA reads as TGTGCCAGTCTTCCCGAGGGCACGGGAGGCTATGGCTACACCTTC. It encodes CASLPEGTGGYGYTF.

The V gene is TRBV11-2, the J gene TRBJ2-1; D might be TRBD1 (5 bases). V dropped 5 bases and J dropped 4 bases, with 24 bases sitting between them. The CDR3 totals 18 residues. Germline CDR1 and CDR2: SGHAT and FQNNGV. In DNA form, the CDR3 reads TGTGCCAGCAGCCGGCCTGGGCAGGGCGTAGGTCGATACAATGAGCAGTTCTTC. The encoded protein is CASSRPGQGVGRYNEQFF.

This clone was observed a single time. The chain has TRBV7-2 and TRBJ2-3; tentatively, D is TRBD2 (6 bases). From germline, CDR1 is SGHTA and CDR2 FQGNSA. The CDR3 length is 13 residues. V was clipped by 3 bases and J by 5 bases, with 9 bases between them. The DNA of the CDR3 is TGTGCCAGCAGCTTGGAGGGACTAGATACGCAGTATTTT. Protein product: CASSLEGLDTQYF.

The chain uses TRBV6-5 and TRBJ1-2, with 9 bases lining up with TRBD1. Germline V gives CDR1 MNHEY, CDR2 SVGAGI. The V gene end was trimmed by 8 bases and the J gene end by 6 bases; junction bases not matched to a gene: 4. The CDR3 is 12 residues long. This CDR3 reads CASQGQGNGYTF. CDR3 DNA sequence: TGTGCCAGCCAGGGACAGGGCAATGGCTACACCTTC.

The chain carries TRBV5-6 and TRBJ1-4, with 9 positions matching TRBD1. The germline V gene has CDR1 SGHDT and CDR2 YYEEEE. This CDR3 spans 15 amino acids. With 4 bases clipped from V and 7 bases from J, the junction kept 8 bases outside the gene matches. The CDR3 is CASSAPGQGREKLFF. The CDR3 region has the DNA TGTGCCAGCAGCGCGCCGGGACAGGGACGTGAAAAACTGTTTTTT.

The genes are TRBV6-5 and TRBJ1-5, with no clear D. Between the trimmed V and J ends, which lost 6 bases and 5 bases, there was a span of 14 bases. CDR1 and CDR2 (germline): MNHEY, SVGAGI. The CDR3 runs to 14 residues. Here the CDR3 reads CASSLGPRDQPQHF. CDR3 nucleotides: TGTGCCAGCAGCCTTGGGCCGAGAGATCAGCCCCAGCATTTT.

CDR3 DNA: TGTGCCAGCAGCGTAGTAGACCAGGGTGACACCGGGGAGCTGTTTTTT. Translated: CASSVVDQGDTGELFF. This chain connects TRBV9 to TRBJ2-2; D might be TRBD1 (5 bases). Deletions cut 0 bases from V and 3 bases from J, with 12 bases between. The germline gives CDR1 SGDLS, CDR2 YYNGEE. The CDR3 is 16 amino acids.

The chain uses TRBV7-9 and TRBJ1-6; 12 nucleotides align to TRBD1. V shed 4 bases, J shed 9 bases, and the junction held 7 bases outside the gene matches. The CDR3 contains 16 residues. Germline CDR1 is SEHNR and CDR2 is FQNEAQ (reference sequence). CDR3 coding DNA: TGTGCCAGCAGCTCGGGACAGGGGGCGTCCGGTTCACCCCTCCACTTT. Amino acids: CASSSGQGASGSPLHF.

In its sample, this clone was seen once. The CDR3 region has the DNA TGTGCCACCAGCAGAGAGGGAACAGGGGGCTATAATAATTCACCCCTCCACTTT. It specifies CATSREGTGGYNNSPLHF. This sequence joins TRBV15 and TRBJ1-6, with 9 bases aligning to TRBD1. In germline, CDR1 is LNHNV, CDR2 YYDKDF (reference sequence). V lost 0 bases to trimming and J lost 5 bases; unmatched junction nucleotides: 8. This CDR3 has 18 residues.

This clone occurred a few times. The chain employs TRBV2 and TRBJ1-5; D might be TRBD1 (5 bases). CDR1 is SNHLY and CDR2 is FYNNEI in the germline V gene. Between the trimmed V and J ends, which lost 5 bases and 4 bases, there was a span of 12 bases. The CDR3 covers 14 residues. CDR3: CASSRDGRNQPQHF. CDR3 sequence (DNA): TGTGCCAGCAGTCGGGACGGGAGAAATCAGCCCCAGCATTTT.

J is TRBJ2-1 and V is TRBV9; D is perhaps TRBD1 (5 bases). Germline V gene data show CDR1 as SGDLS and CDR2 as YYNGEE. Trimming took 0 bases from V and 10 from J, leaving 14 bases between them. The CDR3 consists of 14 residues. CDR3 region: CASSVDTGYREQFF. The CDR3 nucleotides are TGTGCCAGCAGCGTAGATACAGGTTATAGGGAGCAGTTCTTC. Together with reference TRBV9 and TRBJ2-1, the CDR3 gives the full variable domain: DSGVTQTPKHLITATGQRVTLRCSPRSGDLSVYWYQQSLDQGLQFLIQYYNGEERAKGNILERFSAQQFPDLHSELNLSSLELGDSALYFCASSVDTGYREQFFGPGTRLTVL.

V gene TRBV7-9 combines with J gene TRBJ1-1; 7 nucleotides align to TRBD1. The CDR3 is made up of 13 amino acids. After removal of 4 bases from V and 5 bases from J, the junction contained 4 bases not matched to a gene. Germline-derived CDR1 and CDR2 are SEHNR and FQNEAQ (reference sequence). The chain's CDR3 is CASSSRQGTEAFF. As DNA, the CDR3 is TGTGCCAGCAGCTCTCGACAGGGAACTGAAGCTTTCTTT.

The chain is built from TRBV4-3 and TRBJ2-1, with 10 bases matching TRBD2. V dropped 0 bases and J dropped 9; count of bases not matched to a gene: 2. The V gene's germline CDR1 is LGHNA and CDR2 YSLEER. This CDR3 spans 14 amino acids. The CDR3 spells CASSQERTSGEQFF. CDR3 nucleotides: TGCGCCAGCAGCCAAGAAAGGACTAGCGGTGAGCAGTTCTTC.

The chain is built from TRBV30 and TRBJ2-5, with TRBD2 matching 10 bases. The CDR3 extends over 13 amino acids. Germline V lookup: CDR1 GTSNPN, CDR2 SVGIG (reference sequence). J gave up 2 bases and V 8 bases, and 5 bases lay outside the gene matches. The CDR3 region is CAGSGGLQETQYF. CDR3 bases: TGTGCCGGTAGCGGGGGGTTACAAGAGACCCAGTACTTC.

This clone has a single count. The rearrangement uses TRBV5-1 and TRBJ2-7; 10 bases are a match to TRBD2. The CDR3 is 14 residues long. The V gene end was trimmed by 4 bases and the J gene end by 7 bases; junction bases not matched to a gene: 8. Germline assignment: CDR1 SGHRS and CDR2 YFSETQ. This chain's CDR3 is CASSDPSGGWEQYF. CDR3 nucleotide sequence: TGCGCCAGCAGCGACCCTAGCGGGGGCTGGGAGCAGTACTTC.

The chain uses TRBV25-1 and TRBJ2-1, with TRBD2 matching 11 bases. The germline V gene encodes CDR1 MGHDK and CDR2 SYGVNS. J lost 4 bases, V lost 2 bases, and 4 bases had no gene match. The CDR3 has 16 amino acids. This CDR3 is CASSEPSGGRYNEQFF. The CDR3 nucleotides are TGTGCCAGCAGTGAACCTAGCGGGGGGAGGTACAATGAGCAGTTCTTC.

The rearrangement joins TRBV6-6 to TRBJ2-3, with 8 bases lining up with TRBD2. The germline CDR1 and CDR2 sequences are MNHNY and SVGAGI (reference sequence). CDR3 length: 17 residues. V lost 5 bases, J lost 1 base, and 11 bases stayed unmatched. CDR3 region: CASSPDRGTRGTDTQYF. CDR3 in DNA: TGTGCCAGCAGTCCCGACCGGGGGACTAGGGGCACAGATACGCAGTATTTT.

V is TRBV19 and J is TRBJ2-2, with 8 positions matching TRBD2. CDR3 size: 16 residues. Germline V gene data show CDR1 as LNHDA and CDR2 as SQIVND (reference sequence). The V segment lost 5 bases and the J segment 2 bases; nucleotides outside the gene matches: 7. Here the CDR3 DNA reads TGTGCCAGTAGTGCCGGGACTAGACTAAACACCGGGGAGCTGTTTTTT. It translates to CASSAGTRLNTGELFF.

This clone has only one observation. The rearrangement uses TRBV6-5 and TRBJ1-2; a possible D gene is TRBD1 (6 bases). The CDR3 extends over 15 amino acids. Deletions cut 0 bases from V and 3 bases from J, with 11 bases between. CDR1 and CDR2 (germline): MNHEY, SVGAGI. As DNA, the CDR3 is TGTGCCAGCAGTTACTCTGGTCAGGGGTACTATGGCTACACCTTC. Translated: CASSYSGQGYYGYTF.

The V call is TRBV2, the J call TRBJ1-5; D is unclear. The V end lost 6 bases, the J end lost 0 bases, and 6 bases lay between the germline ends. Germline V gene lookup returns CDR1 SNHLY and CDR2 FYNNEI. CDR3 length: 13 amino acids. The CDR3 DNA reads TGTGCCAGCAGAGAGATTAGCAATCAGCCCCAGCATTTT. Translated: CASREISNQPQHF.

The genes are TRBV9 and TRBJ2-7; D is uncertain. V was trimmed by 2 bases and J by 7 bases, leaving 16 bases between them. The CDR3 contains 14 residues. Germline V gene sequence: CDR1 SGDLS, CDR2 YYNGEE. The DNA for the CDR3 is TGTGCCAGCAGCGTGGTCGCTGAAGCTGGTGAGCAGTACTTC. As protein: CASSVVAEAGEQYF.

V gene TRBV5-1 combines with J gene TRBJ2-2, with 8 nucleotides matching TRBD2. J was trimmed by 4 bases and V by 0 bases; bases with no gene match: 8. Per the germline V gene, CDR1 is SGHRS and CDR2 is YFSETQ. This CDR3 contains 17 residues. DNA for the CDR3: TGCGCCAGCAGCTTGGGCCCAGCGGGGGAACTCACCGGGGAGCTGTTTTTT. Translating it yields CASSLGPAGELTGELFF.

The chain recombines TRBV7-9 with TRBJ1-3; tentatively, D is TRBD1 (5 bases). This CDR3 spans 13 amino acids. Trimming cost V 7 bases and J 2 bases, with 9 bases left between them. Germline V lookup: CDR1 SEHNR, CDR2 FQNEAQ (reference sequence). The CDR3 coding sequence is TGTGCCAGCAAGGGCAGGGCTGGAAACACCATATATTTT. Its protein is CASKGRAGNTIYF.

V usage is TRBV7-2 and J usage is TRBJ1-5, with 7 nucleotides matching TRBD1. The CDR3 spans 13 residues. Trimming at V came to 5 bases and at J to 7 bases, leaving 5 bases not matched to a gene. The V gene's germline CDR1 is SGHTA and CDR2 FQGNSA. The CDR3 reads CASSVDREQPQHF. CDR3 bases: TGTGCCAGCAGCGTAGACAGGGAACAGCCCCAGCATTTT.

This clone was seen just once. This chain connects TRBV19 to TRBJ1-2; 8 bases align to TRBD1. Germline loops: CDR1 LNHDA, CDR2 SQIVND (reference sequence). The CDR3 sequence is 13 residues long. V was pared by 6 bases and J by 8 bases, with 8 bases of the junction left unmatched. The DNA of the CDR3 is TGTGCCAGTAGGTCACAGGGGGGTGGCGGCTACACCTTC. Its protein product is CASRSQGGGGYTF.